Presented here are 22 T cell receptor beta chains from one specimen sequenced in a study of OX40 agonist ivuxolimab in advanced cancers. Library preparation was by the immunoSEQ multiplex PCR assay. Sourced from immuneACCESS, this table was stored by TCRdb with only in-frame sequences that have V and J called. A share of the clones is absent; for the studies checked, an unresolved V gene accounts for under half, and the remainder has no known explanation. In all, the sample holds about 23,000 clones, and roughly 79% of those were seen once. Together, the top ten hold around 2% of the sample. The sequences come from CD4+ or CD8+ T cells sorted from blood, collected in a trial of the OX40 agonist ivuxolimab. All receptors derive from an adult with an advanced solid tumor such as melanoma, head and neck, liver or kidney cancer.

J is TRBJ1-2 and V is TRBV6-5; TRBD1 is a possible D gene (6 bases). The CDR3 totals 15 residues. V lost 6 bases to trimming and J lost 1 base, with 15 bases between them. CDR1 is MNHEY and CDR2 is SVGAGI in the germline V gene. The CDR3 DNA reads as TGTGCCAGCAGACGCGACGACAGGCGTAACTATGGCTACACCTTC. Translation gives CASRRDDRRNYGYTF.

Concerning this clone: In the same sample, other DNA sequences code for this CDR3. For the CDR3, the DNA is TGTGCCAGTAGCTCCAGCGGGAGATACGAGCAGTACTTC. It encodes CASSSSGRYEQYF. The V call is TRBV19, the J call TRBJ2-7, with 8 bases fitting TRBD2. Trimming at V came to 6 bases and at J to 4 bases, leaving 5 bases not matched to a gene. The CDR3 totals 13 residues. Germline CDR1 is LNHDA and CDR2 is SQIVND (reference sequence).

This clone came up once. The chain carries TRBV5-6 and TRBJ1-4; unclear D gene. Between the trimmed V and J ends, which lost 1 base and 5 bases, there was a span of 12 bases. CDR1 is SGHDT, CDR2 YYEEEE, per germline. CDR3 length equals 15 residues. The CDR3 nucleotides read TGTGCCAGCAGCTTGTACGGCGGGGAAAATGAAAAACTGTTTTTT. The encoded protein is CASSLYGGENEKLFF.

The chain is built from TRBV5-4 and TRBJ1-3; unclear D gene. Per the germline V gene, CDR1 is SGHNT and CDR2 is YYREEE (reference sequence). This CDR3 spans 15 amino acids. Trimming took 0 bases from V and 8 from J, leaving 15 bases between them. The CDR3 bases are TGTGCCAGCAGCTTGGCCCTCGGCCGGGAGGACACCATATATTTT. The encoded protein is CASSLALGREDTIYF.

V is TRBV28 and J is TRBJ1-2; tentatively, D is TRBD1 (6 bases). Germline CDR1 and CDR2: MDHEN and SYDVKM. The CDR3 is 13 amino acids. The V and J ends lost 3 bases and 6 bases respectively, with 11 bases between them. The CDR3 nucleotides read TGTGCCAGCAGTTTGTGGGGGCCAGATGGCTACACCTTC. It codes for CASSLWGPDGYTF.

This chain joins TRBV19 and TRBJ2-2, with D hard to call. CDR1 and CDR2 from the germline V gene are LNHDA and SQIVND (reference sequence). This CDR3 spans 12 amino acids. The V and J ends lost 4 bases and 5 bases respectively, with 5 bases between them. The CDR3 loop reads CASSTATGELFF. In nucleotides, the CDR3 is TGTGCCAGTAGTACTGCAACCGGGGAGCTGTTTTTT. The variable domain in full, completed from reference TRBV19 and TRBJ2-2, reads DGGITQSPKYLFRKEGQNVTLSCEQNLNHDAMYWYRQDPGQGLRLIYYSQIVNDFQKGDIAEGYSVSREKKESFPLTVTSAQKNPTAFYLCASSTATGELFFGEGSRLTVL.

This clone was counted once. This sequence joins TRBV5-1 and TRBJ1-1, with no clear D. This CDR3 region has 14 residues. Germline V lookup: CDR1 SGHRS, CDR2 YFSETQ. V lost 3 bases and J lost 3, with 12 bases in between. As DNA, the CDR3 is TGCGCCAGCAGCTCCTCCCCATATTACACTGAAGCTTTCTTT. This encodes CASSSSPYYTEAFF.

The genes are TRBV7-2 and TRBJ2-5; D is perhaps TRBD2 (6 bases). CDR1 is SGHTA, CDR2 FQGNSA, per germline. V lost 3 bases and J lost 9, with 11 bases in between. This CDR3 contains 12 residues. CDR3 in DNA: TGTGCCAGCAGCTTCCTGAGGAGGGCCCAGTACTTC. Translation: CASSFLRRAQYF.

For this clone: The same CDR3 is also encoded by other DNA sequences in this sample. The chain couples TRBV5-1 to TRBJ2-5; 9 nucleotides match TRBD2. CDR1 and CDR2 from the germline V gene are SGHRS and YFSETQ. Trimming cost V 1 base and J 2 bases; bases outside gene matches: 0. The CDR3 spans 14 residues. The CDR3 reads CASSLTSGQETQYF. CDR3 nucleotide sequence: TGCGCCAGCAGCTTGACTAGCGGGCAAGAGACCCAGTACTTC.

This rearrangement joins TRBV7-6 to TRBJ2-5; D is ambiguous. There are 12 residues in the CDR3. In germline, CDR1 is SGHVS, CDR2 FNYEAQ. Trimming left V 1 base short and J 1 base short, with 1 base between. Written as DNA, the CDR3 is TGTGCCAGCAGCTTAGTCCAAGAGACCCAGTACTTC. Translated: CASSLVQETQYF.

The chain has TRBV7-2 and TRBJ2-1; tentatively, D is TRBD1 or TRBD2 (6 bases each). Trimming cost V 3 bases and J 10 bases, with 22 bases left between them. The CDR3 is 16 residues long. Per germline, CDR1 SGHTA and CDR2 FQGNSA. The CDR3: CASSFGGTPRREEQFF. The CDR3 DNA is TGTGCCAGCAGCTTCGGTGGGACACCCAGGCGGGAAGAGCAGTTCTTC.

The chain is built from TRBV19 and TRBJ2-3; a weak D match, TRBD2 (6 bases). CDR1 and CDR2 from the germline V gene are LNHDA and SQIVND (reference sequence). The CDR3 is 14 residues long. The V end was cut by 4 bases, the J end by 2 bases, with 10 bases between. CDR3 coding DNA: TGTGCCAGTAGTAGGCCGGGACTCACAGATACGCAGTATTTT. Translation gives CASSRPGLTDTQYF. Full variable domain (rest looked up from reference TRBV19 and TRBJ2-3): DGGITQSPKYLFRKEGQNVTLSCEQNLNHDAMYWYRQDPGQGLRLIYYSQIVNDFQKGDIAEGYSVSREKKESFPLTVTSAQKNPTAFYLCASSRPGLTDTQYFGPGTRLTVL.

The CDR3 DNA reads TGCAGCGTAGTGGACAGCACAGATACGCAGTATTTT. Translating gives CSVVDSTDTQYF. The rearrangement links TRBV29-1 to TRBJ2-3; D not resolved. The V end lost 6 bases, the J end lost 0 bases, and 7 bases lay between the germline ends. The CDR3 spans 12 residues. Germline values: CDR1 SQVTM, CDR2 ANQGSEA.

This chain connects TRBV7-2 to TRBJ2-1; perhaps TRBD1 as D (7 bases). This CDR3 is 16 amino acids long. Germline V gives CDR1 SGHTA, CDR2 FQGNSA. V lost 3 bases and J lost 10, with 22 bases in between. Here the CDR3 DNA reads TGTGCCAGCAGCTTGCAGGGGGGACCCACCGGCAGGGAGCAGTTCTTC. Translated: CASSLQGGPTGREQFF. Full variable domain (missing parts from reference TRBV7-2 and TRBJ2-1): GAGVSQSPSNKVTEKGKDVELRCDPISGHTALYWYRQSLGQGLEFLIYFQGNSAPDKSGLPSDRFSAERTGGSVSTLTIQRTQQEDSAVYLCASSLQGGPTGREQFFGPGTRLTVL.

The chain is built from TRBV5-6 and TRBJ1-1, with TRBD1 as a possible D gene (5 bases). The germline gives CDR1 SGHDT, CDR2 YYEEEE. V gave up 1 base and J gave up 0 bases, with 10 bases separating them. CDR3 length: 15 amino acids. The CDR3 reads CASSLYRGMNTEAFF. The CDR3 coding sequence is TGTGCCAGCAGCTTGTACCGGGGGATGAACACTGAAGCTTTCTTT.

The chain recombines TRBV11-2 with TRBJ1-6, with no clear D. V was shortened by 0 bases and J by 8 bases, with 11 bases between the two germline ends. The CDR3 contains 15 residues. Germline V CDR1 and CDR2: SGHAT, FQNNGV. CDR3 nucleotides: TGTGCCAGCAGCTTAGACAGGCTACCTTATTCACCCCTCCACTTT. Its translation: CASSLDRLPYSPLHF.

V usage is TRBV7-6 and J usage is TRBJ1-4, with 7 bases that match TRBD1. The V gene end was trimmed by 4 bases and the J gene end by 5 bases; junction bases not matched to a gene: 7. CDR1 and CDR2 (germline): SGHVS, FNYEAQ. This CDR3 is 15 amino acids long. DNA of the CDR3: TGTGCCAGCAGCTCTGGGGGACAGAAGAATGAAAAACTGTTTTTT. Protein: CASSSGGQKNEKLFF. Full variable domain (missing parts from reference TRBV7-6 and TRBJ1-4): GAGVSQSPRYKVTKRGQDVALRCDPISGHVSLYWYRQALGQGPEFLTYFNYEAQQDKSGLPNDRFSAERPEGSISTLTIQRTEQRDSAMYRCASSSGGQKNEKLFFGSGTQLSVL.

This clone occurred a few times. The V gene is TRBV7-2, the J gene TRBJ2-3; TRBD1 is a possible D gene (6 bases). Germline V gene sequence: CDR1 SGHTA, CDR2 FQGNSA. Trimming removed 7 bases at V and 4 bases at J, with 15 bases between. This CDR3 has 14 amino acids. This chain's CDR3 is CASKGQGLSDTQYF. The CDR3 DNA follows: TGTGCCAGCAAAGGGCAGGGGCTTTCAGATACGCAGTATTTT.

The chain has TRBV7-9 and TRBJ1-5, with D possibly being TRBD1 (6 bases). Germline lookup yields CDR1 SEHNR and CDR2 FQNEAQ (reference sequence). The CDR3 has 13 amino acids. V lost 4 bases, J lost 5 bases, and 9 bases lay in between. CDR3 loop: CASSSQGDQPQHF. The DNA for the CDR3 is TGTGCCAGCAGCTCACAGGGTGATCAGCCCCAGCATTTT.

This clone was recorded a few times. V usage is TRBV7-2 and J usage is TRBJ1-5; D gene uncertain. The CDR3 extends over 12 amino acids. The germline V and J ends were trimmed by 3 bases and 8 bases, with 8 bases remaining between them. From germline, CDR1 is SGHTA and CDR2 FQGNSA. The CDR3 is CASSLDGEPQHF. The CDR3 bases are TGTGCCAGCAGCTTGGACGGGGAGCCCCAGCATTTT.

V is TRBV9 and J is TRBJ2-7; the D gene is possibly TRBD2 (6 bases). CDR1 SGDLS and CDR2 YYNGEE come from the germline V gene. The CDR3 is 13 amino acids. Trimming stripped 4 bases from V and 6 bases from J, with 14 bases between. The CDR3 region is CASSTTSLREQYF. CDR3 sequence (DNA): TGTGCCAGCAGCACCACTAGCTTACGCGAGCAGTACTTC.

This rearrangement joins TRBV28 to TRBJ1-1, with 8 positions matching TRBD1. The J segment lost 3 bases and the V segment lost 6 bases, leaving 9 bases of the junction unmatched. The germline CDR1 and CDR2 sequences are MDHEN and SYDVKM. The CDR3 contains 15 residues. The CDR3: CASSTAGGKDTEAFF. The CDR3 DNA reads TGTGCCAGCAGCACGGCAGGGGGCAAAGACACTGAAGCTTTCTTT.